One sample yielded the 2 T cell receptor beta chains listed below, sequenced in a study of blood T cell repertoires in COVID-19. Measured with immunoSEQ multiplex PCR; TCRdb has only the in-frame clones, and not every one. The table lists more than 250,000 clones, roughly 85% of them singletons. Sequences were obtained from peripheral blood. The receptors here all came from a man aged 50-60 years with active or convalescent COVID-19.

This sequence joins TRBV10-2 and TRBJ2-7; 7 bases map to TRBD1. V lost 0 bases and J lost 5; bases outside the gene matches: 7. This CDR3 region has 15 residues. Looked up from germline, CDR1 is WSHSY and CDR2 is SAAADI. The CDR3 DNA reads as TGCGCCAGCAGTGAGTCGGGACAGCCGAGGGACGAGCAGTACTTC. Translated: CASSESGQPRDEQYF.

In its sample, this clone was seen once. The rearrangement links TRBV12-5 to TRBJ2-1, with 9 bases lining up with TRBD1. CDR1 and CDR2 (germline): LGHNT, FRNRAP. The CDR3 has 15 amino acids. J lost 7 bases, V lost 0 bases, and 4 bases had no gene match. DNA for the CDR3: TGTGCTAGTGGTTTGGTGACAGGGGGATTGAATGAGCAGTTCTTC. Its protein product is CASGLVTGGLNEQFF. The full variable domain, with the rest looked up from reference TRBV12-5 and TRBJ2-1, is DARVTQTPRHKVTEMGQEVTMRCQPILGHNTVFWYRQTMMQGLELLAYFRNRAPLDDSGMPKDRFSAEMPDATLATLKIQPSEPRDSAVYFCASGLVTGGLNEQFFGPGTRLTVL.